This record covers a single T cell receptor (beta chain). No antigen is known for it. This entry is derived from a study of T cell clonotyping in hematopoietic cell transplantation. Study-wide results and limits: Few recipient clonotypes overlapped donors; over 95% were de novo at given depth.

The assay was immunoSEQ multiplex PCR, and TCRdb's table has in-frame clones only and misses some. The table includes about 36,000 clones, over 80% detected once. After removal of 5 bases from V and 4 bases from J, the junction contained 8 bases not matched to a gene. This CDR3 region has 15 residues. Germline V gene data show CDR1 as SGHTA and CDR2 as FQGNSA. The genes are TRBV7-2 and TRBJ1-5; 7 positions match TRBD1. The sequence came from a middle-aged woman in good health. Some clones in this sample may be carry-over from other donors' samples. The sample comprised peripheral blood mononuclear cells. CDR3 amino acids: CASSHRDSFNQPQHF. The CDR3 bases are TGTGCCAGCAGCCATAGGGACAGTTTTAATCAGCCCCAGCATTTT.